What follows are 12 T cell receptor beta chains derived from one specimen sequenced in a study of neurological immune-mediated disorders. MiXCR was run by TCRdb on the 5' RACE reads, yielding one entry per CDR3 protein. This table holds 50,000 or so distinct CDR3 sequences, around a tenth found once. The sequencing input was PBMCs. The source is a woman in her thirties or forties with HTLV-1-associated myelopathy (HAM/TSP).

This clonotype was detected ten times or more. The chain is built from TRBV2 and TRBJ2-6, with 8 bases that match TRBD1. This CDR3 region has 16 residues. Germline assignment: CDR1 SNHLY and CDR2 FYNNEI. The V and J ends lost 6 bases and 2 bases, in that order; junction bases with no gene match: 6. The DNA of the CDR3 is TGTGCCAGCAGCGGACAGGGTCCCGCTGGGGCCAACGTCCTGACTTTC. Encoded protein: CASSGQGPAGANVLTF.

This clonotype was seen many times. The chain recombines TRBV29-1 with TRBJ2-5, with 9 bases that match TRBD1. Germline CDR1 and CDR2: SQVTM and ANQGSEA. With 6 bases clipped from V and 2 bases from J, the junction kept 4 bases outside the gene matches. The CDR3 has 13 amino acids. CDR3 nucleotide sequence: TGCAGCGTGGAGACAGGGGGACAAGAGACCCAGTACTTC. Residues: CSVETGGQETQYF.

This clonotype was seen many times. The chain is built from TRBV14 and TRBJ2-3; D is ambiguous. CDR1 and CDR2 from the germline V gene are SGHDN and FVKESK. CDR3 size: 14 residues. Trimming pared 0 bases from V and 3 bases from J, leaving 7 bases between. CDR3 sequence (DNA): TGTGCCAGCAGCCAAGAATCTGTAACAGATACGCAGTATTTT. Protein sequence: CASSQESVTDTQYF.

On this clonotype itself: One base away lies a much larger clone, so this may be a sequencing read error. The chain has TRBV5-1 and TRBJ2-7; tentatively, D is TRBD1 or TRBD2 (5 bases each). The CDR3 totals 14 residues. V lost 2 bases and J lost 2, with 11 bases in between. Germline V lookup: CDR1 SGHRS, CDR2 YFSETQ. CDR3 region: CASSFRDPAYEQYF. DNA of the CDR3: TGCGCCAGCAGCTTCCGGGACCCGGCCTACGAGCAGTACTTC.

This clonotype was counted ten times or more. The chain employs TRBV11-2 and TRBJ1-2, with D unclear. Trimming cost V 2 bases and J 0 bases, with 10 bases left between them. The germline V gene encodes CDR1 SGHAT and CDR2 FQNNGV. There are 15 residues in the CDR3. CDR3 coding DNA: TGTGCCAGCAGCTTATTACGGACGCCTAACTATGGCTACACCTTC. Its translation: CASSLLRTPNYGYTF.

There are many counts of this clonotype. The chain recombines TRBV2 with TRBJ2-1, with 7 nucleotides matching TRBD1. V lost 3 bases to trimming and J lost 1 base; unmatched junction nucleotides: 3. The CDR3 has 15 residues. Germline CDR1 reads SNHLY; CDR2 reads FYNNEI. CDR3 protein: CASSEETGSYNEQFF. Here the CDR3 DNA reads TGTGCCAGCAGTGAGGAGACAGGGTCCTACAATGAGCAGTTCTTC.

This clonotype was detected many times. V gene TRBV5-1 combines with J gene TRBJ1-4; D ambiguous. This CDR3 is 14 amino acids long. V was shortened by 4 bases and J by 7 bases, with 14 bases between the two germline ends. Germline loops: CDR1 SGHRS, CDR2 YFSETQ. The CDR3: CASSPDLKGEKLFF. The CDR3 nucleotides are TGCGCCAGCAGCCCGGATTTGAAGGGTGAAAAACTGTTTTTT.

This clonotype has a count of ten or more. CDR3 nucleotides: TGTGCCATCAGTGAGGTAGCGGGGCGGTACAATGAGCAGTTCTTC. The encoded protein is CAISEVAGRYNEQFF. The chain employs TRBV10-3 and TRBJ2-1; 8 nucleotides line up with TRBD2. The V gene's germline CDR1 is ENHRY and CDR2 SYGVKD. With V trimmed by 2 bases and J by 4 bases, 4 bases remained unmatched. The CDR3 is 15 residues long.

The rearrangement links TRBV12-3 or TRBV12-4 to TRBJ2-7; D gene uncertain. Deletions cut 2 bases from V and 1 base from J, with 9 bases between. The CDR3 runs 14 residues. The CDR3 sequence is CASSLYSGSYEQYF. CDR3 nucleotides: TGTGCCAGCAGTTTATACTCCGGGTCCTACGAGCAGTACTTC.

This clonotype came up many times. This chain joins TRBV7-9 and TRBJ2-1; TRBD1 aligns across 12 bases. The trim removed 5 bases at V and 8 bases at J, leaving 4 bases unmatched. This CDR3 spans 14 amino acids. Germline V gene data show CDR1 as SEHNR and CDR2 as FQNEAQ (reference sequence). The CDR3 loop is CASSRGQGADEQFF. The CDR3 region has the DNA TGTGCCAGCAGCCGGGGACAGGGGGCGGATGAGCAGTTCTTC.

This clonotype was detected ten times or more. The J gene is TRBJ2-1, the V gene TRBV5-1; TRBD2 matches 11 bases. Germline lookup yields CDR1 SGHRS and CDR2 YFSETQ. After removal of 4 bases from V and 10 bases from J, the junction contained 16 bases not matched to a gene. CDR3 length: 17 residues. The CDR3 bases are TGCGCCAGCAGCGATCTTATAGCGGGGGGGCCCGGGGGCGAGCAGTTCTTC. Translated: CASSDLIAGGPGGEQFF. Full variable domain (rest looked up from reference TRBV5-1 and TRBJ2-1): KAGVTQTPRYLIKTRGQQVTLSCSPISGHRSVSWYQQTPGQGLQFLFEYFSETQRNKGNFPGRFSGRQFSNSRSEMNVSTLELGDSALYLCASSDLIAGGPGGEQFFGPGTRLTVL.

This clonotype was observed many times. V gene TRBV24-1 combines with J gene TRBJ2-1; perhaps TRBD2 as D (5 bases). The ends were cut back, 6 bases at V and 9 bases at J, with 11 bases in the middle. The CDR3 length is 12 residues. From germline, CDR1 is KGHDR and CDR2 SFDVKD. The CDR3 bases are TGTGCCACCAGTTTTGGAGGAGGTGAGCAGTTCTTC. It translates to CATSFGGGEQFF.